This TCR beta chain derives from a study of cytomegalovirus exposure and HLA in healthy donors. There were likely unrecorded immune exposures, though donors were nominally healthy when sampled. General study findings and limits: CMV serostatus was the only immune exposure information that was available. It emerged from a later analysis that several of the most significant clusters appeared to be linked to common viral pathogens. About 87% or about 30% of the time was how often most TCR beta V segments were productive, according to an earlier analysis.

This clone showed up just once. Its antigen is still unknown. The CDR3 runs to 17 residues. The trim removed 6 bases at V and 2 bases at J, leaving 11 bases unmatched. Germline CDR1 is LNHDA and CDR2 is SQIVND (reference sequence). The PCR ran on 60 Vbeta and 13 Jbeta primers. Some clones are missing from TCRdb's copy, which holds only in-frame ones; the method was immunoSEQ multiplex PCR. The table has 55,000 to 70,000 clones, under 90% seen once. The material sequenced was PBMCs. V and J are TRBV19 and TRBJ1-5, with 9 positions matching TRBD1. The TCR comes from a woman aged 40 to 50 in good health and CMV-seronegative. This CDR3 reads CASSRNRDRVGNQPQHF. CDR3 nucleotide sequence: TGTGCCAGTAGCCGGAACCGGGACAGGGTTGGCAATCAGCCCCAGCATTTT.